Listed below are T cell receptor beta chains from one sample, sequenced in a study of neoadjuvant anti-PD-1 for oral cavity cancer. Sequencing used immunoSEQ multiplex PCR; TCRdb keeps in-frame clones, though not all of them. The sample has about 8,000 clones, 65% to 75% seen once. This specimen was PBMCs, taken after nivolumab (anti-PD-1) treatment. Source of these receptors: a person between 40 and 79 years old with oral cavity squamous cell carcinoma. CDR3s include the opening cysteine and the closing phenylalanine or tryptophan. The D gene is left open where the match is weak. Not all rows give a size; the values are once, few, many and, for expanded clones, a class.

V	size	J	D	CDR3	DNA
TRBV6-1	once	TRBJ1-1	TRBD1	CAISEGQGELNTEAFF	TGTGCCATCAGTGAGGGACAGGGGGAACTGAACACTGAAGCTTTCTTT
TRBV6-5	-	TRBJ2-7	TRBD1	CASSYSGQGKVEQYF	TGTGCCAGCAGTTACTCCGGACAGGGGAAAGTCGAGCAGTACTTC
TRBV5-4	-	TRBJ2-3	TRBD2	CASSSSGGDGDTQYF	TGTGCCAGCAGCTCGTCGGGGGGGGATGGGGATACGCAGTATTTT
TRBV5-1	-	TRBJ1-1	TRBD1	CASSALQGRNTEAFF	TGCGCCAGCAGCGCCCTACAGGGGAGGAACACTGAAGCTTTCTTT
TRBV15	few	TRBJ1-2	-	CATSRDNWGYTF	TGTGCCACCAGCAGAGATAATTGGGGCTACACCTTC
TRBV5-1	-	TRBJ2-2	TRBD2	CASSPSGGPNTGELFF	TGCGCCAGCAGCCCGAGCGGGGGGCCGAACACCGGGGAGCTGTTTTTT
TRBV15	-	TRBJ2-3	TRBD2	CATSRGGGAEDTQYF	TGTGCCACCAGCAGAGGCGGGGGGGCCGAGGATACGCAGTATTTT
TRBV29-1	-	TRBJ2-7	-	CSVQPGGGNEQYF	TGCAGTGTCCAACCTGGAGGGGGCAACGAGCAGTACTTC
TRBV30	-	TRBJ1-2	-	CAWSVGDGYTF	TGTGCCTGGAGTGTCGGGGATGGCTACACCTTC
TRBV6-5	-	TRBJ1-1	TRBD1	CASSYTGQGSTEAFF	TGTGCCAGCAGTTACACGGGACAGGGGTCCACTGAAGCTTTCTTT
TRBV6-5	-	TRBJ2-7	TRBD1	CASSQTSTGQYEQYF	TGTGCCAGCAGTCAAACTTCGACAGGGCAGTACGAGCAGTACTTC
TRBV2	-	TRBJ2-3	TRBD2	CASSEGRGGTDTQYF	TGTGCCAGCAGCGAGGGGCGGGGGGGCACAGATACGCAGTATTTT
TRBV12-5	-	TRBJ2-5	-	CASGPGGRETQYF	TGTGCTAGTGGACCGGGGGGCCGGGAGACCCAGTACTTC
TRBV7-2	-	TRBJ1-1	-	CASSRRAMNTEAFF	TGTGCCAGCAGCCGCAGGGCCATGAACACTGAAGCTTTCTTT